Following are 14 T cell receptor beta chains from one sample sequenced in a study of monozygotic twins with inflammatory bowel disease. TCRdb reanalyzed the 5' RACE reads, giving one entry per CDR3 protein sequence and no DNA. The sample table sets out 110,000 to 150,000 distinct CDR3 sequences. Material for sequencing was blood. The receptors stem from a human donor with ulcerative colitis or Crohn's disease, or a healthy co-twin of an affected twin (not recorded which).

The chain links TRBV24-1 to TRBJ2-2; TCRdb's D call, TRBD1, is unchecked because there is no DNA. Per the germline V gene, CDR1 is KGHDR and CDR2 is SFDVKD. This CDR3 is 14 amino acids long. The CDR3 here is CATSADSITGELFF.

The CDR3 loop is CATSDLNRVGADTQYF. The chain uses TRBV24-1 and TRBJ2-3; TCRdb designates TRBD1, a call that cannot be tested without DNA. Germline V CDR1 and CDR2: KGHDR, SFDVKD. The CDR3 consists of 16 residues.

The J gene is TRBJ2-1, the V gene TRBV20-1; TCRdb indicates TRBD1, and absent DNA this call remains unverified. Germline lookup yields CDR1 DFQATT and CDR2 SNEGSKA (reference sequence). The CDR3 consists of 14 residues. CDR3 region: CSARFRGRYNEQFF.

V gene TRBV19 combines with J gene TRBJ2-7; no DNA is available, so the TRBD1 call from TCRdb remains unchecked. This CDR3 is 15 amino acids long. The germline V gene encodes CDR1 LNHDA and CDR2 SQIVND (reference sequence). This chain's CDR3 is CASSTQGNNLYEQYF.

CDR3 protein: CASTGQGAEAFF. This sequence joins TRBV12-3 or TRBV12-4 and TRBJ1-1; lacking DNA, the TRBD1 call made by TCRdb goes unchecked. The CDR3 is made up of 12 amino acids.

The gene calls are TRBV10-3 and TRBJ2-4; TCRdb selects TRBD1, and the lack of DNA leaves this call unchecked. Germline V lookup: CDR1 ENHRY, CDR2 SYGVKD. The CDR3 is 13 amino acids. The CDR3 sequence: CAISQGAKNIQYF.

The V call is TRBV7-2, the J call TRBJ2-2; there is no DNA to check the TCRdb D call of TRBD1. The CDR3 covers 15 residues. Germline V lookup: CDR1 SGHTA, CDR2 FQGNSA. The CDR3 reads CASQIGTGITGELFF. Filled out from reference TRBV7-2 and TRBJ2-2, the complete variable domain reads GAGVSQSPSNKVTEKGKDVELRCDPISGHTALYWYRQSLGQGLEFLIYFQGNSAPDKSGLPSDRFSAERTGGSVSTLTIQRTQQEDSAVYLCASQIGTGITGELFFGEGSRLTVL.

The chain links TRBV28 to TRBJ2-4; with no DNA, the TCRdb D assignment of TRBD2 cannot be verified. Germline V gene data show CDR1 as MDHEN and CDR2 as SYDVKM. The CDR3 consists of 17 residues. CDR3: CASSDGAHAGAKNIQYF.

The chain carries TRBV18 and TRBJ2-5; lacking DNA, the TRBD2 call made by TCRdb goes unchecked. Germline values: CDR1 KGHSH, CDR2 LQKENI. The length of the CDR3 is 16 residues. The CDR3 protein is CASSPRRAGVVETQYF.

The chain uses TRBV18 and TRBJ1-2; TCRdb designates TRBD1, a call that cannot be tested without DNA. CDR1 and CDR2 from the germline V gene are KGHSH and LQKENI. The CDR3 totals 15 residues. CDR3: CASSPTGVSNYGYTF.

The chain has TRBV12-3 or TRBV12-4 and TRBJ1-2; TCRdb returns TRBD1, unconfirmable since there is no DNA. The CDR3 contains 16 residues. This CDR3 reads CASSLTPQGSQEGYTF.

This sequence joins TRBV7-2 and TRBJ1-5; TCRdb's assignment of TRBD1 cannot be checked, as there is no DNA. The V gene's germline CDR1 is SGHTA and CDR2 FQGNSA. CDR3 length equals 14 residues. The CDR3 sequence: CAGSRTGVAQPQHF.

This CDR3 reads CSASPAGGPRTYEQYF. The rearrangement links TRBV20-1 to TRBJ2-7; the D call from TCRdb, TRBD2, cannot be confirmed without DNA. Germline values: CDR1 DFQATT, CDR2 SNEGSKA (reference sequence). This CDR3 is built from 16 residues.

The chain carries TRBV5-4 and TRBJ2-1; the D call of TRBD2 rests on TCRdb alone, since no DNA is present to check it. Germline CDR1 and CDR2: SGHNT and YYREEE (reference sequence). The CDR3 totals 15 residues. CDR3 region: CASSRGTSVYNEQFF.